The 8 T cell receptor beta chains below all came from one sample that was sequenced in a study of neurological immune-mediated disorders (dated by TCRdb to about 2019). Libraries were built with 5' RACE. Data came from an Illumina HiSeq 2500. TCRdb reanalyzed the raw reads on its own, using fastp at Q25 for trimming and MiXCR for clone calling, and kept in-frame beta chains. Every entry covers one CDR3 protein and lists the most common genes and DNA from its rows. The sample profile shows about 14,000 distinct CDR3 sequences; more than 6% of them were found once. The ten most abundant clones make up roughly 24% of the sample. The sample consisted of CD8+ T cells from blood. The receptors derive from a woman aged 35 to 49 in good health.

This clonotype was seen at least ten times. The V gene is TRBV7-8, the J gene TRBJ2-2; weak D call: TRBD1 (5 bases). This CDR3 comprises 18 residues. The germline V gene encodes CDR1 SGHVS and CDR2 FQNEAQ. The ends were cut back, 5 bases at V and 0 bases at J, with 19 bases in the middle. This CDR3 is CASSPPGRVGPNTGELFF. The CDR3 DNA reads as TGTGCCAGCAGCCCACCGGGCAGGGTGGGCCCGAACACCGGGGAGCTGTTTTTT.

This clonotype was counted at least ten times. The rearrangement uses TRBV7-8 and TRBJ2-1; D perhaps matches TRBD1 (6 bases). The germline V gene encodes CDR1 SGHVS and CDR2 FQNEAQ. Trimming took 5 bases from V and 0 from J, leaving 14 bases between them. This CDR3 is 16 amino acids long. This CDR3 reads CASSPQGGFSYNEQFF. The CDR3 DNA reads TGTGCCAGCAGCCCTCAAGGGGGATTCTCCTACAATGAGCAGTTCTTC.

This clonotype was picked up many times. The chain links TRBV5-1 to TRBJ1-2; tentatively, D is TRBD1 (6 bases). There are 16 residues in the CDR3. In germline, CDR1 is SGHRS, CDR2 YFSETQ. The V end lost 0 bases, the J end lost 3 bases, and 15 bases lay between the germline ends. The CDR3 loop is CASSLALEGVDYGYTF. CDR3 DNA: TGCGCCAGCAGCTTGGCCCTCGAGGGGGTGGACTATGGCTACACCTTC.

The chain links TRBV12-3 or TRBV12-4 to TRBJ2-1, with no clear D. There are 11 residues in the CDR3. The ends were cut back, 10 bases at V and 10 bases at J, with 14 bases in the middle. The chain's CDR3 is CATWGLGEQFF. The CDR3 DNA follows: TGTGCCACGTGGGGTTTGGGGGAGCAGTTCTTC.

In this sample, this clonotype turned up many times. The chain has TRBV27 and TRBJ2-7, with TRBD2 matching 12 bases. CDR1 is MNHEY and CDR2 is SMNVEV in the germline V gene (reference sequence). The J segment lost 7 bases and the V segment lost 0 bases, leaving 13 bases of the junction unmatched. The CDR3 has 18 amino acids. CDR3 DNA sequence: TGTGCCAGCAGTTTATCCGGACTAGCGGGGCCTGGAGGGGTGGAGCAGTACTTC. Protein sequence: CASSLSGLAGPGGVEQYF.

This clonotype occurred many times. This rearrangement joins TRBV5-5 to TRBJ2-3, with 7 nucleotides matching TRBD1. Germline-derived CDR1 and CDR2 are SGHKS and YYEKEE (reference sequence). V trimming: 4 bases; J trimming: 6 bases; junction bases outside the gene matches: 8. The CDR3 sequence is 14 residues long. The chain's CDR3 is CASSLEGAGDTQYF. The CDR3 DNA reads as TGTGCCAGCAGCCTTGAGGGGGCGGGTGATACGCAGTATTTT.

This clonotype was found many times. The rearrangement joins TRBV2 to TRBJ2-3, with TRBD2 matching over 10 bases. The trim removed 8 bases at V and 3 bases at J, leaving 5 bases unmatched. Per the germline V gene, CDR1 is SNHLY and CDR2 is FYNNEI. This CDR3 is 14 amino acids long. CDR3 sequence: CASPSGGGTDTQYF. CDR3 DNA sequence: TGTGCCAGCCCCAGCGGGGGGGGGACAGATACGCAGTATTTT.

About this clonotype itself: A clone one base away is much larger, so this may be a read error. The gene calls are TRBV12-5 and TRBJ2-2; 7 bases match TRBD1. Germline V gene sequence: CDR1 LGHNT, CDR2 FRNRAP. CDR3 length: 15 amino acids. The ends lost 1 base at V and 6 bases at J; junction bases unmatched: 5. CDR3 residues: CASGLGQGVAGELFF. The CDR3 region has the DNA TGTGCTAGTGGTTTGGGGCAGGGGGTTGCCGGGGAGCTGTTTTTT.